This TCR beta chain originates from a study of blood T cell repertoires in COVID-19. TCRdb keeps only in-frame clones here, not all; method: immunoSEQ multiplex PCR. The sample records approximately 240,000 clones, more than 65% being singletons. The CDR3 covers 16 residues. The germline V gene has CDR1 SEHNR and CDR2 FQNEAQ (reference sequence). With 4 bases removed from V and 4 bases from J, the gap between germline ends came to 17 bases. The receptor's source is a woman between 40 and 55 years old with active or convalescent COVID-19. The material sequenced was peripheral blood. The V call is TRBV7-9, the J call TRBJ2-1, with D maybe TRBD1 (6 bases). The CDR3 loop reads CASSSTSTGRYNEQFF. DNA for the CDR3: TGTGCCAGCAGCTCTACGTCGACAGGCCGTTACAATGAGCAGTTCTTC. The whole variable domain, filled in from reference TRBV7-9 and TRBJ2-1, reads DTGVSQNPRHKITKRGQNVTFRCDPISEHNRLYWYRQTLGQGPEFLTYFQNEAQLEKSRLLSDRFSAERPKGSFSTLEIQRTEQGDSAMYLCASSSTSTGRYNEQFFGPGTRLTVL.